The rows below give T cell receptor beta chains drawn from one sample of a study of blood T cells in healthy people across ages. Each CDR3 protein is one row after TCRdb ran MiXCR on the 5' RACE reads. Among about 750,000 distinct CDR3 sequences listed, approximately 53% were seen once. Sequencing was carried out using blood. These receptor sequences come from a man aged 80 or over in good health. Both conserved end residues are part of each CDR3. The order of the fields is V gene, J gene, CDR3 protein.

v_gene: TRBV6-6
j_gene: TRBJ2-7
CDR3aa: CASSYSQDSSYEQYF

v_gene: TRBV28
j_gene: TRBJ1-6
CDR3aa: CASGRVYNSPLHF

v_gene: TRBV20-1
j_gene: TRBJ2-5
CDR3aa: CSAWTSGKTQYF

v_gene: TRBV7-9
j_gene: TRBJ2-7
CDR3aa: CASSTAASSYEQYF

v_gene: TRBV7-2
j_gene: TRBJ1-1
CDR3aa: CASSLTDLARTGRRNTEAFF

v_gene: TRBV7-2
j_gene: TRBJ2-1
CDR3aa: CASSSRTGEGTQFF

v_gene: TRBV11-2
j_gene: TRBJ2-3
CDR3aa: CASRPPGLSTGTQYF

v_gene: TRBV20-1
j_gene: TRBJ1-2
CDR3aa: CSASKGNYGYTF

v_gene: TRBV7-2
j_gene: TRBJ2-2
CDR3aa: CASSLGSGRAGELFF

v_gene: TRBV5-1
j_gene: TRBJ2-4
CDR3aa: CASSLAVQGANIQYF

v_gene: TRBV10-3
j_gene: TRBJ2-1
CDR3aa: CAISDPVGEDGNEQFF

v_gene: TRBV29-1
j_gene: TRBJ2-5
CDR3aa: CSVETWGTQYF

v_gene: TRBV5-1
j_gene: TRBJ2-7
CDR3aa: CASETGNREQYF

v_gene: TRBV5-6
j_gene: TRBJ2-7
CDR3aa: CASSSAGSTDEQYF

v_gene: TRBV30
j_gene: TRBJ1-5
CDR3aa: CAWRGRGDQPQHF

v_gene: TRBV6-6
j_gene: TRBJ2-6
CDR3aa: CASSRGVGSGANVLTF